This entry features one T cell receptor (beta chain) sequence. Its antigen is unidentified. Amplification used 60 V beta primers and 13 J beta primers. The assay was immunoSEQ multiplex PCR, and TCRdb's table has in-frame clones only and misses some. This sample has about 90,000 clones; over 75% occur once, and the top ten carry over 2.5%. The sample originates from a study of glioma-infiltrating T cells after dendritic cell vaccination. About the research overall: Patients had newly diagnosed or recurrent glioblastoma and received dendritic cell vaccines.

General observations from the study: Only a small number of patients had complete blood and tumor samples.

The CDR3 contains 17 residues. The sequence came from a human donor with glioblastoma. The material was blood, obtained before dendritic cell vaccination. This sequence joins TRBV21-1 and TRBJ1-4; the tabulated D call, TRBD1, remains unverified against the DNA. TRBV21-1 counts as a pseudogene. Here the CDR3 DNA reads TGTGCCAGCACACAGCCCAGGGGGAAATACACTAATGAAAAACTGTTTTTT. Amino acid sequence: CASTQPRGKYTNEKLFF.